This T cell receptor beta chain was identified during a study of control samples from healthy donors and cancer patients. Sequenced by immunoSEQ multiplex PCR; TCRdb stores in-frame clones only, minus some. The sample has approximately 90,000 clones; around nine tenths are singletons. V was cut by 7 bases and J by 9 bases, with 7 bases left in between. Germline V gene lookup returns CDR1 MNHEY and CDR2 SVGEGT. There are 10 residues in the CDR3. The rearrangement joins TRBV6-2 or TRBV6-3 to TRBJ2-1; D not certain. Sequencing used blood. The clonotype originates from a man aged 30 to 39 in good health. The CDR3 is CASTPGEQFF. The DNA for the CDR3 is TGTGCCAGCACCCCCGGTGAGCAGTTCTTC.